This TCR beta chain derives from a study of T cells expressing NK-cell markers. Study conclusions and caveats: Expanded NKG2C+ T cell clones were not confirmed as HCMV-specific.

About this clonotype itself: The antigen is unknown.

The CDR3 extends over 14 amino acids. CDR1 is SGHNT, CDR2 YENEEA, per germline. From its re-call of the 5' RACE reads, TCRdb lists each CDR3 protein once, without DNA. The sample has around 550,000 distinct CDR3 sequences; the top ten hold 3% to 4.5%. V usage is TRBV11-3 and J usage is TRBJ2-1. This receptor was identified in a man between 18 and 29 years old in good health. Sequencing input: blood T cells: a sorted CD56 or NKG2C T cell subset, CD4+ or CD8+ T cells, or bulk PBMC T cells (not recorded which). The CDR3: CASSIRLLGFEQFF.